The rows below give T cell receptor beta chains drawn from one sample of a study of shared clonotypes between healthy human individuals. Using immunoSEQ multiplex PCR, the repertoire was profiled, and TCRdb retains in-frame clones only, with some absent. Among about 960,000 clones listed, 76% were seen once. Material: memory CD4+ T cells sorted from blood. These receptors originate from a man between 18 and 35 years old in good health. CDR3s include the opening cysteine and the closing phenylalanine or tryptophan. D genes are given only for firm matches. Size is omitted from some rows. Given values are once, few, many or a class for expanded clones.

CDR3aa	CDR3nt	d_gene	abundance	v_gene	j_gene
CAWSVISATNEKLFF	TGTGCCTGGAGTGTTATAAGTGCAACTAATGAAAAACTGTTTTTT	.	many	TRBV30	TRBJ1-4
CASAPQAYPNTEAFF	TGTGCCAGCGCACCTCAGGCCTACCCGAACACTGAAGCTTTCTTT	.	.	TRBV7-2	TRBJ1-1
CASSRGTNTGELFF	TGTGCCAGCAGCAGGGGAACGAACACCGGGGAGCTGTTTTTT	.	.	TRBV9	TRBJ2-2
CSAYVGTGDFEQFF	TGCAGCGCCTACGTCGGGACAGGGGATTTTGAGCAGTTCTTC	TRBD1	.	TRBV29-1	TRBJ2-1
CATSRDRAGEQYF	TGTGCCACCAGCAGGGACAGGGCGGGCGAGCAGTACTTC	TRBD1	.	TRBV15	TRBJ2-7
CASSSPRQGLSNQPQHF	TGTGCCAGCAGTTCGCCTCGGCAGGGCCTTAGCAATCAGCCCCAGCATTTT	.	.	TRBV28	TRBJ1-5
CASRGGYGELFF	TGCGCCAGCAGAGGGGGATACGGGGAGCTGTTTTTT	.	.	TRBV5-1	TRBJ2-2
CASSYIYRGPNQPQHF	TGTGCCAGCAGTTATATTTACAGGGGTCCCAATCAGCCCCAGCATTTT	TRBD1	.	TRBV27	TRBJ1-5
CASNLRQGFHGYTF	TGTGCCAGTAACCTGCGACAGGGATTTCATGGCTACACCTTC	TRBD1	many	TRBV19	TRBJ1-2
CASSSTPIEFDTQYF	TGTGCCAGCAGCTCTACACCGATCGAGTTTGATACGCAGTATTTT	.	few	TRBV11-2	TRBJ2-3
CASSSRASGTNTGELFF	TGTGCCAGCAGCTCTAGGGCGAGTGGGACAAACACCGGGGAGCTGTTTTTT	.	few	TRBV7-2	TRBJ2-2
CASSPMGQETQYF	TGCGCCAGCAGCCCGATGGGTCAAGAGACCCAGTACTTC	.	.	TRBV5-1	TRBJ2-5
CASSPEGGRSPLHF	TGCGCCAGCAGCCCCGAGGGGGGGCGGTCACCCCTCCACTTT	.	few	TRBV5-1	TRBJ1-6